This T cell receptor beta chain was profiled in a study of blood T cell repertoires in COVID-19. For the study at large: Acute-phase and convalescent COVID-19 samples originated in the United States, Italy and Spain. The cDNA or gDNA used as material had been derived from T cells, B-cell-depleted T cells, or PBMCs.

Assay: immunoSEQ multiplex PCR; the TCRdb copy retains only in-frame clones and omits some. The sample lists approximately 100,000 clones; about 70% were seen once. The germline V gene has CDR1 LGHDT and CDR2 YNNKEL (reference sequence). Trimming pared 7 bases from V and 0 bases from J, leaving 12 bases between. There are 14 residues in the CDR3. Input material: peripheral blood. The TCR was taken from a human donor with acute or convalescent COVID-19. The donor label of this sample is uncertain. V and J are TRBV3-1 (or the pseudogene TRBV3-2) and TRBJ1-2; D is unclear. The CDR3 loop is CASTLTVANYGYTF. The CDR3 bases are TGTGCCAGCACCCTCACAGTTGCTAACTATGGCTACACCTTC.